Listed here are 2 T cell receptor beta chains from one sample, sequenced in a study of T cell repertoires in cytomegalovirus infection. These receptors are not linked to any known antigen. TCRdb reprocessed the reads via MiXCR and lists one record per CDR3 protein. The profile shows 600,000 to 700,000 distinct CDR3 sequences, 30% to 35% of them singletons. The material sequenced was cultured PBMCs, taken from culture after CMV antigen stimulation. The receptors stem from a human donor in good health (CMV status not recorded). Some clones in this sample may be carry-over from other donors' samples.

This clonotype turned up a few times. The chain has TRBV11-2 and TRBJ2-5; 9 bases map to TRBD2. Per germline, CDR1 SGHAT and CDR2 FQNNGV. This CDR3 has 14 amino acids. The J segment lost 5 bases and the V segment lost 7 bases, leaving 8 bases of the junction unmatched. This CDR3 is CASMLAGEAETQYF. CDR3 coding DNA: TGTGCCAGCATGTTAGCGGGGGAGGCGGAGACCCAGTACTTC.

In its sample, this clonotype was seen many times. The gene calls are TRBV11-1 and TRBJ1-6, with D possibly being TRBD1 (5 bases). Trimming took off 1 base at V and 7 bases at J, with 20 bases between the two ends. This CDR3 contains 18 residues. Germline CDR1 and CDR2: SGHAT and FQDESV (reference sequence). This CDR3 is CASSLGGIGTAANSPLHF. The CDR3 nucleotides are TGTGCCAGCAGCTTAGGAGGTATCGGGACGGCGGCCAATTCACCCCTCCACTTT.